The text below deals with one T cell receptor (beta chain). The antigen is unknown. The data belong to a study of cytomegalovirus exposure and HLA in healthy donors. Looking at the study overall: The 120 or so validation repertoires were reported in a later analysis to have been generated on the same platform as the 666 first-cohort repertoires. General observations from the study: The study recorded some 160 TCR beta chains that were cytomegalovirus-associated. Cytomegalovirus status was reportedly diagnosed by the classifier with high specificity and sensitivity.

Libraries were prepared by immunoSEQ multiplex PCR; TCRdb keeps only in-frame clonotypes and omits some of them. This sample yields 300,000 to 400,000 clones, of which just over 85% are seen a single time; 0.8% to 0.85% belongs to the top ten. The CDR3 is 11 residues long. CDR1 SNHLY and CDR2 FYNNEI come from the germline V gene. The ends were cut back, 9 bases at V and 1 base at J, with 6 bases in the middle. These donors were members of the roughly 120-subject validation cohort, a group separate from the roughly 670-subject first cohort. The sequence was obtained from a woman between 18 and 29 years old in good health and CMV-seronegative. The chain is built from TRBV2 and TRBJ1-1; no firm D call. Sample: PBMCs. This CDR3 reads CASGGNTEAFF. In DNA, the CDR3 is TGTGCCAGTGGCGGGAACACTGAAGCTTTCTTT.